Listed below are T cell receptor beta chains from one sample, sequenced in a study of shared clonotypes between healthy human individuals. Measured with immunoSEQ multiplex PCR; TCRdb has only the in-frame clones, and not every one. The table records millions of clones, roughly 94% of them present only once. The sequencing input was naive CD8+ T cells sorted from blood. The receptors here all came from a man aged 18 to 30 in good health. The CDR3 runs from the conserved cysteine through the conserved F or W. D genes are given only for firm matches. Where a row states a size, it is once, few, many or the class of an expanded clone; other rows omit it.

D gene: .; V gene: TRBV7-9; J gene: TRBJ2-7; clone size: once; CDR3 protein: CASSKAYEQYF; CDR3 DNA: TGTGCCAGCAGCAAAGCCTACGAGCAGTACTTC
D gene: .; V gene: TRBV7-9; J gene: TRBJ2-5; clone size: .; CDR3 protein: CASSLEGLETQYF; CDR3 DNA: TGTGCCAGCAGCCTCGAGGGGCTGGAGACCCAGTACTTC
D gene: TRBD2; V gene: TRBV7-9; J gene: TRBJ2-3; clone size: .; CDR3 protein: CASSLREGLTDTQYF; CDR3 DNA: TGTGCCAGCAGCTTAAGGGAGGGACTCACAGATACGCAGTATTTT
D gene: TRBD1; V gene: TRBV27; J gene: TRBJ2-7; clone size: .; CDR3 protein: CASSLPGTGLTEQYF; CDR3 DNA: TGTGCCAGCAGTTTACCCGGGACAGGGTTAACCGAGCAGTACTTC
D gene: .; V gene: TRBV27; J gene: TRBJ1-6; clone size: once; CDR3 protein: CASSPGLGNSPLHF; CDR3 DNA: TGTGCCAGCAGTCCCGGGCTGGGCAATTCACCCCTCCACTTT
D gene: .; V gene: TRBV7-2; J gene: TRBJ1-3; clone size: .; CDR3 protein: CASSLVGQGNTIYF; CDR3 DNA: TGTGCCAGCAGCTTAGTTGGACAAGGAAACACCATATATTTT
D gene: TRBD2; V gene: TRBV7-9; J gene: TRBJ2-7; clone size: .; CDR3 protein: CASSLAGLAGGYEQYF; CDR3 DNA: TGTGCCAGCAGCTTAGCGGGACTAGCGGGGGGCTACGAGCAGTACTTC
D gene: TRBD1; V gene: TRBV27; J gene: TRBJ2-7; clone size: few; CDR3 protein: CASRFGTGVTYEQYF; CDR3 DNA: TGTGCCAGCAGATTCGGGACAGGGGTTACCTACGAGCAGTACTTC
D gene: .; V gene: TRBV6-5; J gene: TRBJ2-2; clone size: .; CDR3 protein: CASSPVRASTGELFF; CDR3 DNA: TGTGCCAGCAGTCCGGTTAGAGCCTCCACCGGGGAGCTGTTTTTT
D gene: .; V gene: TRBV5-1; J gene: TRBJ2-1; clone size: .; CDR3 protein: CASEIDGDARSYNEQFF; CDR3 DNA: TGCGCCAGCGAAATCGACGGCGACGCACGTTCCTACAATGAGCAGTTCTTC
D gene: TRBD1; V gene: TRBV28; J gene: TRBJ1-5; clone size: .; CDR3 protein: CASSLWTTGASDQPQHF; CDR3 DNA: TGTGCCAGCAGTTTATGGACCACAGGGGCTAGCGATCAGCCCCAGCATTTT
D gene: .; V gene: TRBV27; J gene: TRBJ2-7; clone size: .; CDR3 protein: CASSPPLRYEQYF; CDR3 DNA: TGTGCCAGCAGCCCCCCCTTGCGTTACGAGCAGTACTTC
D gene: TRBD1; V gene: TRBV2; J gene: TRBJ1-6; clone size: .; CDR3 protein: CASSDRDRAYNSPLHF; CDR3 DNA: TGTGCCAGCAGTGATCGGGACAGGGCTTATAATTCACCCCTCCACTTT
D gene: .; V gene: TRBV11-2; J gene: TRBJ1-6; clone size: .; CDR3 protein: CASSLRVRQDYNSPLHF; CDR3 DNA: TGTGCCAGCAGCCTCCGAGTGCGGCAGGACTATAATTCACCCCTCCACTTT
D gene: .; V gene: TRBV5-4; J gene: TRBJ2-3; clone size: .; CDR3 protein: CASSLPDNRDTQYF; CDR3 DNA: TGTGCCAGCAGCTTGCCCGATAACAGGGATACGCAGTATTTT
D gene: TRBD1; V gene: TRBV2; J gene: TRBJ2-7; clone size: few; CDR3 protein: CASSIPGTGVYEQYF; CDR3 DNA: TGTGCCAGCAGCATCCCCGGGACAGGGGTCTACGAGCAGTACTTC
D gene: .; V gene: TRBV15; J gene: TRBJ1-1; clone size: .; CDR3 protein: CATSSGVAPTEAFF; CDR3 DNA: TGTGCCACCAGCAGCGGAGTAGCGCCCACTGAAGCTTTCTTT
D gene: .; V gene: TRBV27; J gene: TRBJ2-5; clone size: .; CDR3 protein: CASSFGYQETQYF; CDR3 DNA: TGTGCCAGCAGTTTTGGGTACCAAGAGACCCAGTACTTC
D gene: .; V gene: TRBV9; J gene: TRBJ2-1; clone size: once; CDR3 protein: CASSVETGPYNEQFF; CDR3 DNA: TGTGCCAGCAGCGTAGAAACGGGGCCATACAATGAGCAGTTCTTC
D gene: .; V gene: TRBV6-4; J gene: TRBJ1-2; clone size: .; CDR3 protein: CATPPGGGPGSYGYTF; CDR3 DNA: TGTGCCACCCCCCCGGGGGGGGGCCCGGGCTCCTATGGCTACACCTTC
D gene: .; V gene: TRBV7-9; J gene: TRBJ2-2; clone size: .; CDR3 protein: CASSPGTGELFF; CDR3 DNA: TGTGCCAGCAGCCCGGGCACCGGGGAGCTGTTTTTT
D gene: .; V gene: TRBV6-5; J gene: TRBJ2-1; clone size: .; CDR3 protein: CASSYVGWDEQFF; CDR3 DNA: TGTGCCAGCAGTTACGTGGGCTGGGATGAGCAGTTCTTC
D gene: TRBD2; V gene: TRBV19; J gene: TRBJ2-7; clone size: .; CDR3 protein: CASSLGLALYEQYF; CDR3 DNA: TGTGCCAGTAGTCTGGGACTAGCGTTATACGAGCAGTACTTC
D gene: .; V gene: TRBV4-1; J gene: TRBJ2-3; clone size: .; CDR3 protein: CASSQEQGPIGPDTQYF; CDR3 DNA: TGCGCCAGCAGCCAAGAGCAAGGACCTATCGGTCCAGATACGCAGTATTTT
D gene: .; V gene: TRBV2; J gene: TRBJ1-1; clone size: .; CDR3 protein: CASSEYGGPEAFF; CDR3 DNA: TGTGCCAGCAGTGAATACGGGGGCCCTGAAGCTTTCTTT
D gene: TRBD2; V gene: TRBV7-2; J gene: TRBJ2-1; clone size: .; CDR3 protein: CASSLDRSSGRHNEQFF; CDR3 DNA: TGTGCCAGCAGCTTGGACCGGTCTAGCGGGAGACACAATGAGCAGTTCTTC